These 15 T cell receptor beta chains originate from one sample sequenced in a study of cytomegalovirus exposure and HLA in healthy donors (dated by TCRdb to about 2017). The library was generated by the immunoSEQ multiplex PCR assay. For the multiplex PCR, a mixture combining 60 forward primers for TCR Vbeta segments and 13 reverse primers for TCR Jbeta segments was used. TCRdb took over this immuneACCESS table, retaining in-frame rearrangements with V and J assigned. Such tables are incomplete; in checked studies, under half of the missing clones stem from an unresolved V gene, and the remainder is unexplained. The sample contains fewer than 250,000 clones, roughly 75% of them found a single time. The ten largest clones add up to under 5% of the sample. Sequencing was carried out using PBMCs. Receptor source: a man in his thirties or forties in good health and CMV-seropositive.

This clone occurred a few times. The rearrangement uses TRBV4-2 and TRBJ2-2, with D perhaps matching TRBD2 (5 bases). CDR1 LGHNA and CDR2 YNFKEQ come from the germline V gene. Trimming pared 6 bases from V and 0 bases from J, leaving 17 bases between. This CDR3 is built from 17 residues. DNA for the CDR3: TGTGCCAGCAGACCGCGGCTAGCAGTAGCGAACACCGGGGAGCTGTTTTTT. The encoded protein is CASRPRLAVANTGELFF.

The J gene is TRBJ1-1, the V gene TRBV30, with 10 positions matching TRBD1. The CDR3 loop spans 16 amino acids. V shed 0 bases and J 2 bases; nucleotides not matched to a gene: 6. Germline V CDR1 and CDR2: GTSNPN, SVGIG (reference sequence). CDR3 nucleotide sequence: TGTGCCTGGAGTGTACTCGGGACAGGGGCTAACACTGAAGCTTTCTTT. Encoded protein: CAWSVLGTGANTEAFF.

The CDR3 nucleotides are TGTGCCAGCAGCCAGCCCGGGGGCGAGCAGTACTTC. Protein: CASSQPGGEQYF. The chain couples TRBV28 to TRBJ2-7, with a weak D call TRBD2 (6 bases). The CDR3 sequence is 12 residues long. The germline V gene has CDR1 MDHEN and CDR2 SYDVKM. Trimming pared 6 bases from V and 6 bases from J, leaving 12 bases between.

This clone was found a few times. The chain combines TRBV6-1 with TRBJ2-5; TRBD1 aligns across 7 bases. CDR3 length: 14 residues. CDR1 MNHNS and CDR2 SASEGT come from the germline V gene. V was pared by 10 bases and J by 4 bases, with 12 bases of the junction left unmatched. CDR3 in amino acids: CATKPWTGPETQYF. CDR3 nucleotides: TGTGCCACCAAACCTTGGACAGGCCCAGAGACCCAGTACTTC.

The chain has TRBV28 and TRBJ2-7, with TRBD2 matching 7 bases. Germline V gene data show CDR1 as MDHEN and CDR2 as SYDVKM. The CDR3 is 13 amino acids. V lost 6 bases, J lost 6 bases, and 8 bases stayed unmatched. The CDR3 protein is CASRPSWEGEQYF. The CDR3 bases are TGTGCCAGCAGGCCCAGCTGGGAGGGCGAGCAGTACTTC.

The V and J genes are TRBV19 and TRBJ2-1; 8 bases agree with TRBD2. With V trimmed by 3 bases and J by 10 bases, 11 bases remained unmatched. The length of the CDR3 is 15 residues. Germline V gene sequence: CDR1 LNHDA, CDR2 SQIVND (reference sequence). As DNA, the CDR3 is TGTGCCAGTAGTATGGTACTAGCGGACCCTAGGGAGCAGTTCTTC. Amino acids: CASSMVLADPREQFF.

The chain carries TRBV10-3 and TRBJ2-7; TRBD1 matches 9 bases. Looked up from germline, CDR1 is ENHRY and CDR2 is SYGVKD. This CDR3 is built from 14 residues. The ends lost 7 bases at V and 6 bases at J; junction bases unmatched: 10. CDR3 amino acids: CAIKPGQGNREQYF. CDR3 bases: TGTGCCATCAAACCGGGACAGGGTAACCGCGAGCAGTACTTC.

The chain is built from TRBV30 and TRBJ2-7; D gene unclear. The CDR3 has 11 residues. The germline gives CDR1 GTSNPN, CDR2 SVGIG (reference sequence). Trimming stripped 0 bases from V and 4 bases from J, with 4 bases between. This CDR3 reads CAWSVTYEQYF. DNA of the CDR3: TGTGCCTGGAGTGTGACATACGAGCAGTACTTC.

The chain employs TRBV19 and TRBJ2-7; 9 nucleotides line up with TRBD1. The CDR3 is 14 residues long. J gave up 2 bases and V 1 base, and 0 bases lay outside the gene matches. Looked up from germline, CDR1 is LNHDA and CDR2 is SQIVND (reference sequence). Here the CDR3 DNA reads TGTGCCAGTAGTATAGGACAGGGGGCCTACGAGCAGTACTTC. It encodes CASSIGQGAYEQYF.

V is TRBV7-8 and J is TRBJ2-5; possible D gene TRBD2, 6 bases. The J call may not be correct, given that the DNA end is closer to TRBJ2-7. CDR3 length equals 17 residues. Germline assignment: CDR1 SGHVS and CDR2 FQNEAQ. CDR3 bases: TGTGCCAGCAGCTTAGCGCGGGGCAGCCTAAACCCATACGAGCAGTACTTC. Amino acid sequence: CASSLARGSLNPYEQYF.

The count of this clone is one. CDR3 sequence (DNA): TGTGCCAGCAGCCGGGACAGGGCTGACACTGAAGCTTTCTTT. It specifies CASSRDRADTEAFF. The chain carries TRBV7-2 and TRBJ1-1, with 9 positions matching TRBD1. The CDR3 consists of 14 residues. Germline V lookup: CDR1 SGHTA, CDR2 FQGNSA. V lost 5 bases, J lost 3 bases, and 4 bases stayed unmatched.

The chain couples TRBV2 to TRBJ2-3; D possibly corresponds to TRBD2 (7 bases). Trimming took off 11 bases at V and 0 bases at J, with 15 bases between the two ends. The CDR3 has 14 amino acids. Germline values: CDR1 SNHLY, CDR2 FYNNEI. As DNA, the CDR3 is TGTGCCCAAAAAGGGGGGGATAGCACAGATACGCAGTATTTT. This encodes CAQKGGDSTDTQYF.

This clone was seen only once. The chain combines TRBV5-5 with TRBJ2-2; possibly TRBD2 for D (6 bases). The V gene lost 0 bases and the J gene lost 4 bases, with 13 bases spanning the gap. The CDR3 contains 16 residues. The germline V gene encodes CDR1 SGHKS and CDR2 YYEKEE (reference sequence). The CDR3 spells CASSLAGRGGTGELFF. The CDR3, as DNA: TGTGCCAGCAGCTTGGCCGGAAGGGGAGGCACCGGGGAGCTGTTTTTT.

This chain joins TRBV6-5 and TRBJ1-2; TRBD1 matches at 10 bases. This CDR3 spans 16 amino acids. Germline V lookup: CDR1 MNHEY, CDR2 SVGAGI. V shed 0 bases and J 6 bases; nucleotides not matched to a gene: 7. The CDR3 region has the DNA TGTGCCAGCAGTTACTCGAGGCTAGGGACAGGGGATGGCTACACCTTC. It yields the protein CASSYSRLGTGDGYTF.

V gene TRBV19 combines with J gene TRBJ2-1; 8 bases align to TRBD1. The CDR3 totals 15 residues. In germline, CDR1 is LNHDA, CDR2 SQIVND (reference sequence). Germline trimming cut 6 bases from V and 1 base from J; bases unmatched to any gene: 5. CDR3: CASSPDRDSYNEQFF. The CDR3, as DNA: TGTGCCAGTAGCCCGGACAGGGATTCCTACAATGAGCAGTTCTTC.